The 29 T cell receptor beta chains presented below share a single source sample, sequenced in a study of blood T cell repertoires in COVID-19. The repertoire was sequenced with immunoSEQ multiplex PCR; TCRdb's copy has only in-frame clones and lacks some. The sample holds roughly 420,000 clones; 88% are singletons and the top ten take more than 0.9%. Input material: PBMCs or T cells enriched from blood (not recorded which). The receptors shown here come from a woman in her twenties or thirties with acute COVID-19.

This clone has just a few counts. J is TRBJ2-1 and V is TRBV2, with D hard to call. Germline loops: CDR1 SNHLY, CDR2 FYNNEI. Trimming shortened V by 2 bases and J by 4 bases, and 15 bases separated the two germline ends. This CDR3 spans 16 amino acids. Here the CDR3 reads CASSEYLELPYNEQFF. In DNA, the CDR3 is TGTGCCAGCAGTGAATATTTAGAACTCCCTTACAATGAGCAGTTCTTC.

This chain links TRBV10-3 with TRBJ2-1, with 10 positions matching TRBD2. J lost 8 bases, V lost 2 bases, and 12 bases had no gene match. Germline CDR1 ENHRY, CDR2 SYGVKD. The CDR3 has 17 residues. The CDR3 reads CAISERLAGEGFDEQFF. CDR3 sequence (DNA): TGTGCCATCAGTGAGCGTCTAGCGGGGGAGGGTTTCGATGAGCAGTTCTTC.

V usage is TRBV2 and J usage is TRBJ1-2; a weak D match, TRBD1 (6 bases). Trimming removed 7 bases at V and 5 bases at J, with 14 bases between. CDR3 length: 13 residues. The germline V gene encodes CDR1 SNHLY and CDR2 FYNNEI. CDR3 in amino acids: CASIGGASYGYTF. In nucleotides, the CDR3 is TGTGCCAGCATAGGGGGGGCTAGTTATGGCTACACCTTC. Full variable domain (rest looked up from reference TRBV2 and TRBJ1-2): EPEVTQTPSHQVTQMGQEVILRCVPISNHLYFYWYRQILGQKVEFLVSFYNNEISEKSEIFDDQFSVERPDGSNFTLKIRSTKLEDSAMYFCASIGGASYGYTFGSGTRLTVV.

V and J are TRBV7-9 and TRBJ1-2, with 7 positions matching TRBD1. With V trimmed by 4 bases and J by 7 bases, 12 bases remained unmatched. The CDR3 contains 15 residues. The V gene's germline CDR1 is SEHNR and CDR2 FQNEAQ (reference sequence). CDR3 bases: TGTGCCAGCAGCTCCGGACAGGCCCTATCTTCTGGCTACACCTTC. Its protein is CASSSGQALSSGYTF. Full variable domain (outside the CDR3, taken from reference TRBV7-9 and TRBJ1-2): DTGVSQNPRHKITKRGQNVTFRCDPISEHNRLYWYRQTLGQGPEFLTYFQNEAQLEKSRLLSDRFSAERPKGSFSTLEIQRTEQGDSAMYLCASSSGQALSSGYTFGSGTRLTVV.

With respect to this clone: Other nucleotide sequences in the sample specify the same CDR3. V and J are TRBV5-1 and TRBJ1-3, with D tentatively TRBD1 (6 bases). The V gene lost 0 bases and the J gene lost 2 bases, with 6 bases spanning the gap. Germline V gene sequence: CDR1 SGHRS, CDR2 YFSETQ. This CDR3 has 14 amino acids. The CDR3 spells CASSLGQAGNTIYF. CDR3 coding DNA: TGCGCCAGCAGCTTGGGACAGGCTGGAAACACCATATATTTT.

The chain uses TRBV28 and TRBJ1-1, with TRBD1 matching 9 bases. V lost 2 bases and J lost 3; bases outside the gene matches: 10. The germline CDR1 and CDR2 sequences are MDHEN and SYDVKM. The CDR3 sequence is 17 residues long. CDR3 amino acids: CASSLDWDRVVYTEAFF. The CDR3 DNA is TGTGCCAGCAGTTTAGATTGGGACAGGGTTGTGTACACTGAAGCTTTCTTT.

The rearrangement uses TRBV19 and TRBJ1-2; D might be TRBD1 (5 bases). The length of the CDR3 is 14 residues. V was clipped by 8 bases and J by 4 bases, with 17 bases between them. Germline V gene sequence: CDR1 LNHDA, CDR2 SQIVND (reference sequence). The CDR3 nucleotides are TGTGCCAGTGTCCCGGGACGGGAGATCTATGGCTACACCTTC. Translating it yields CASVPGREIYGYTF.

This clone was counted only a few times. The chain links TRBV5-1 to TRBJ2-1, with D perhaps TRBD2 (6 bases). Germline assignment: CDR1 SGHRS and CDR2 YFSETQ. This CDR3 comprises 14 residues. V was cut by 0 bases and J by 8 bases, with 12 bases left in between. CDR3 region: CASSLGDSGYEQFF. CDR3 nucleotides: TGCGCCAGCAGCTTGGGGGACTCTGGCTATGAGCAGTTCTTC.

This clone rates as medium-sized (0.01 to 0.1%). The gene calls are TRBV7-3 and TRBJ1-2; a possible D gene is TRBD1 (6 bases). The CDR3 is 15 residues long. V gave up 1 base and J gave up 4 bases, with 13 bases separating them. The germline CDR1 and CDR2 sequences are SGHTA and FQGTGA. CDR3 protein: CASSLNGGVGYGYTF. The CDR3 DNA is TGTGCCAGCAGCTTAAATGGGGGCGTAGGCTATGGCTACACCTTC.

The rearrangement joins TRBV29-1 to TRBJ1-1, with 9 bases matching TRBD1. In germline, CDR1 is SQVTM, CDR2 ANQGSEA. The CDR3 sequence is 15 residues long. V lost 6 bases and J lost 1; bases outside the gene matches: 9. Here the CDR3 DNA reads TGCAGCGTCGAGAGGGCGGGACAGGGGAACACTGAAGCTTTCTTT. This encodes CSVERAGQGNTEAFF.

Concerning this clone itself: Other DNA sequences of this sample code for an identical CDR3. This chain connects TRBV9 to TRBJ1-1; maybe TRBD1 (5 bases). CDR1 is SGDLS, CDR2 YYNGEE, per germline. The CDR3 covers 15 residues. V was pared by 0 bases and J by 2 bases, with 11 bases between. CDR3 residues: CASSVDPGVNTEAFF. CDR3 coding DNA: TGTGCCAGCAGCGTAGATCCGGGGGTCAACACTGAAGCTTTCTTT.

The chain links TRBV7-5 to TRBJ2-7; the D call of TRBD1 is as the table states it, not checked on the DNA. TRBV7-5 is listed as a pseudogene. The CDR3 spans 16 residues. Here the CDR3 DNA reads TGTGTCAGAAGCCTAATAACGGGACAGGGAAAGTACGAGCAGTACTTC. It specifies CVRSLITGQGKYEQYF.

The chain recombines TRBV7-2 with TRBJ2-2, with 7 nucleotides matching TRBD2. CDR1 and CDR2 (germline): SGHTA, FQGNSA. The CDR3 covers 16 residues. Trimming cost V 4 bases and J 5 bases; bases outside gene matches: 10. Here the CDR3 reads CASSYLRGTKTGELFF. The CDR3 DNA sequence: TGTGCCAGCAGCTACCTTCGGGGGACTAAAACCGGGGAGCTGTTTTTT.

The chain combines TRBV19 with TRBJ1-5, with D perhaps TRBD1 (6 bases). Trimming stripped 8 bases from V and 2 bases from J, with 16 bases between. CDR3 size: 15 residues. Germline-derived CDR1 and CDR2 are LNHDA and SQIVND (reference sequence). The CDR3 loop is CASRTEGWGNQPQHF. The CDR3 DNA sequence: TGTGCCAGTCGGACAGAGGGGTGGGGCAATCAGCCCCAGCATTTT.

The chain uses TRBV6-1 and TRBJ1-6; D is possibly TRBD1 (6 bases). The V end lost 2 bases, the J end lost 6 bases, and 11 bases lay between the germline ends. This CDR3 spans 15 amino acids. Germline V CDR1 and CDR2: MNHNS, SASEGT. The chain's CDR3 is CASSELGQGNSPLHF. CDR3 DNA sequence: TGTGCCAGCAGTGAATTGGGACAAGGTAATTCACCCCTCCACTTT.

V and J are TRBV6-5 and TRBJ1-1; possibly TRBD1 for D (5 bases). Germline CDR1 reads MNHEY; CDR2 reads SVGAGI. V shed 6 bases and J shed 0 bases, with 14 bases lying between them. The CDR3 runs to 15 residues. CDR3 region: CASRRPGSVNTEAFF. The DNA for the CDR3 is TGTGCCAGCAGGCGTCCAGGGTCCGTGAACACTGAAGCTTTCTTT.

The rearrangement uses TRBV7-9 and TRBJ1-1; D not certain. Trimming stripped 6 bases from V and 1 base from J, with 6 bases between. Per the germline V gene, CDR1 is SEHNR and CDR2 is FQNEAQ (reference sequence). The CDR3 is made up of 12 amino acids. CDR3 loop: CASRLENTEAFF. The CDR3 DNA reads as TGTGCCAGCAGACTAGAGAACACTGAAGCTTTCTTT.

V gene TRBV27 combines with J gene TRBJ1-1; TRBD1 is a possible D gene (5 bases). The CDR3 covers 14 residues. The germline V gene has CDR1 MNHEY and CDR2 SMNVEV (reference sequence). V gave up 3 bases and J gave up 1 base, with 9 bases separating them. CDR3 residues: CASSLFQGNTEAFF. The CDR3 DNA reads as TGTGCCAGCAGTTTGTTTCAGGGGAACACTGAAGCTTTCTTT.

The rearrangement joins TRBV19 to TRBJ1-1; a possible D gene is TRBD1 (6 bases). The V end lost 2 bases, the J end lost 4 bases, and 17 bases lay between the germline ends. The CDR3 extends over 16 amino acids. Germline V gene sequence: CDR1 LNHDA, CDR2 SQIVND (reference sequence). The CDR3 DNA reads as TGTGCCAGTAGTATAATAGGATCCCAGGGGAGCACTGAAGCTTTCTTT. Translating it yields CASSIIGSQGSTEAFF.

The V and J genes are TRBV7-8 and TRBJ1-4; D is possibly TRBD1 (5 bases). The ends were cut back, 4 bases at V and 4 bases at J, with 10 bases in the middle. The CDR3 extends over 14 amino acids. Germline values: CDR1 SGHVS, CDR2 FQNEAQ. This chain's CDR3 is CASSSRGHNEKLFF. Written as DNA, the CDR3 is TGTGCCAGCAGCTCAAGGGGCCATAATGAAAAACTGTTTTTT.

The chain combines TRBV7-2 with TRBJ2-5, with D possibly TRBD1 on 6 matching bases. Germline V gene lookup returns CDR1 SGHTA and CDR2 FQGNSA. V was pared by 0 bases and J by 2 bases, with 13 bases between. CDR3 length equals 16 residues. CDR3 DNA: TGTGCCAGCAGCTTAGCCCTCGGGACACCACAAGAGACCCAGTACTTC. Residues: CASSLALGTPQETQYF. The full variable domain, with the rest looked up from reference TRBV7-2 and TRBJ2-5, is GAGVSQSPSNKVTEKGKDVELRCDPISGHTALYWYRQSLGQGLEFLIYFQGNSAPDKSGLPSDRFSAERTGGSVSTLTIQRTQQEDSAVYLCASSLALGTPQETQYFGPGTRLLVL.

The chain joins TRBV5-1 to TRBJ2-1; 9 nucleotides match TRBD2. The CDR3 is 15 amino acids. Trimming at V came to 6 bases and at J to 7 bases, leaving 11 bases not matched to a gene. Germline CDR1 reads SGHRS; CDR2 reads YFSETQ. The CDR3 nucleotides read TGCGCCAGCACCCCCATCAGCGGGGGGTCAAATGAGCAGTTCTTC. Protein: CASTPISGGSNEQFF.

This clone was recorded once. V usage is TRBV6-5 and J usage is TRBJ1-3; D call uncertain. Trimming took off 7 bases at V and 3 bases at J, with 4 bases between the two ends. Germline V gene data show CDR1 as MNHEY and CDR2 as SVGAGI. This CDR3 comprises 11 residues. CDR3 sequence: CASNSGNTIYF. The DNA of the CDR3 is TGTGCCAGCAACAGTGGAAACACCATATATTTT.

The chain combines TRBV6-6 with TRBJ1-4; D possibly corresponds to TRBD1 (5 bases). The germline V and J ends were trimmed by 6 bases and 0 bases, with 26 bases remaining between them. Germline lookup yields CDR1 MNHNY and CDR2 SVGAGI (reference sequence). The length of the CDR3 is 20 residues. The CDR3 DNA sequence: TGTGCCAGCAGCCGCCGGGGACTGCGAACACTACTTGCAACTAATGAAAAACTGTTTTTT. This encodes CASSRRGLRTLLATNEKLFF.

This sequence joins TRBV6-5 and TRBJ2-3; TRBD1 is a possible D gene (5 bases). Germline CDR1 is MNHEY and CDR2 is SVGAGI. This CDR3 comprises 13 residues. Trimming cost V 2 bases and J 6 bases, with 9 bases left between them. The CDR3 spells CASSYIRADTQYF. The CDR3 DNA follows: TGTGCCAGCAGTTACATCAGGGCCGATACGCAGTATTTT.

This clone came up a few times. J is TRBJ2-2 and V is TRBV5-4, with 12 nucleotides matching TRBD1. Germline-derived CDR1 and CDR2 are SGHNT and YYREEE (reference sequence). The CDR3 extends over 15 amino acids. Trimming at V came to 4 bases and at J to 5 bases, leaving 3 bases not matched to a gene. CDR3 loop: CASSPGQGATGELFF. In DNA form, the CDR3 reads TGTGCCAGCAGCCCGGGACAGGGGGCGACCGGGGAGCTGTTTTTT.

To note about this clone: The sample contains more than one DNA sequence encoding this CDR3. The chain is built from TRBV2 and TRBJ1-5, with TRBD1 matching over 7 bases. Germline-derived CDR1 and CDR2 are SNHLY and FYNNEI. CDR3 length: 13 residues. With V trimmed by 6 bases and J by 2 bases, 1 base remained unmatched. CDR3 nucleotide sequence: TGTGCCAGCAGCGGACAGGGCAATCAGCCCCAGCATTTT. Protein sequence: CASSGQGNQPQHF.

This clone was counted between two and nine times. V usage is TRBV24-1 and J usage is TRBJ1-5; 7 nucleotides align to TRBD1. Germline V gene data show CDR1 as KGHDR and CDR2 as SFDVKD. J gave up 0 bases and V 5 bases, and 3 bases lay outside the gene matches. This CDR3 spans 15 amino acids. CDR3 loop: CATSAGGYSNQPQHF. CDR3 in DNA: TGTGCCACCAGTGCAGGGGGATATAGCAATCAGCCCCAGCATTTT.

The chain recombines TRBV4-3 with TRBJ1-5, with D unresolved. Germline-derived CDR1 and CDR2 are LGHNA and YSLEER. V lost 3 bases and J lost 4, with 7 bases in between. The CDR3 extends over 13 amino acids. The CDR3 nucleotides are TGCGCCAGCAGCCATGTTTTAAATCAGCCCCAGCATTTT. Translated: CASSHVLNQPQHF.